The 6 T cell receptor beta chains below all came from one sample that was sequenced in a study of T cells in Graves' hyperthyroidism and ophthalmopathy. From RNA transcripts, TCR beta CDR3 regions were amplified. A set of HTBI primers served as the primers for a first-round RT-PCR of the TCR CDR3. TCRdb fed the multiplex PCR reads into MiXCR, producing one record per CDR3 protein. The sample has a few hundred thousand distinct CDR3 sequences; about a sixth are singletons. The sequenced sample was blood. These receptors were collected from a woman aged 55-70 years with Graves' ophthalmopathy.

This chain connects TRBV11-2 to TRBJ2-1, with 16 bases aligning to TRBD2. The CDR3 is 16 amino acids. Germline assignment: CDR1 SGHAT and CDR2 FQNNGV. V lost 6 bases, J lost 4 bases, and 3 bases stayed unmatched. CDR3 amino acids: CASRGLAGGEYNEQFF. The CDR3 nucleotides are TGTGCCAGCAGGGGACTAGCGGGAGGGGAATACAATGAGCAGTTCTTC.

This clonotype was found many times. The V gene is TRBV18, the J gene TRBJ2-1; 12 bases align to TRBD2. The V and J ends lost 3 bases and 7 bases, in that order; junction bases with no gene match: 4. Germline assignment: CDR1 KGHSH and CDR2 LQKENI. The CDR3 consists of 15 residues. In DNA form, the CDR3 reads TGTGCCAGCTCACCGACTAGCGGGGGCCCTAATGAGCAGTTCTTC. Translated, it gives CASSPTSGGPNEQFF.

The gene calls are TRBV7-2 and TRBJ2-5; 8 bases line up with TRBD2. With V trimmed by 1 base and J by 5 bases, 12 bases remained unmatched. This CDR3 is built from 17 residues. Germline V CDR1 and CDR2: SGHTA, FQGNSA. The CDR3 nucleotides are TGTGCCAGCAGCTTAGTTGTGTCGGGGGGGGGAGGCGAGACCCAGTACTTC. It codes for CASSLVVSGGGGETQYF.

This clonotype was detected ten times or more. This chain uses TRBV28 with TRBJ2-7; 11 bases are a match to TRBD1. Germline V gene lookup returns CDR1 MDHEN and CDR2 SYDVKM. This CDR3 spans 15 amino acids. Unmatched junction bases numbered 6, after V lost 5 bases and J lost 3 bases. The CDR3 DNA sequence: TGTGCCAGCAGTGGCCGGGACAGGGGGTTCTACGAGCAGTACTTC. It encodes CASSGRDRGFYEQYF.

Ten or more counts support this clonotype. V usage is TRBV7-2 and J usage is TRBJ1-3; the D gene is possibly TRBD1 (6 bases). Germline values: CDR1 SGHTA, CDR2 FQGNSA. The CDR3 runs 15 residues. V was cut by 4 bases and J by 0 bases, with 10 bases left in between. DNA of the CDR3: TGTGCCAGCAGCTCCCAGGGGATCTCTGGAAACACCATATATTTT. This encodes CASSSQGISGNTIYF.

V is TRBV10-3 and J is TRBJ2-2; 8 nucleotides agree with TRBD2. The V gene's germline CDR1 is ENHRY and CDR2 SYGVKD. This CDR3 is 16 amino acids long. Unmatched junction bases numbered 10, after V lost 7 bases and J lost 3 bases. The CDR3 DNA sequence: TGTGCCATCATGGAGGGTACTAGCGGTTACACCGGGGAGCTGTTTTTT. As protein: CAIMEGTSGYTGELFF.